This T cell receptor beta chain derives from a study of blood T cell repertoires in COVID-19. Study-wide context: Sites across the United States, Italy and Spain contributed samples from acute and convalescent COVID-19. Sources were T cells, B-cell-depleted T cells, or PBMCs; the material itself was cDNA or gDNA.

Assay used: immunoSEQ multiplex PCR; TCRdb lists only in-frame clones, some missing. The sample has some 200,000 clones, 75% to 85% seen once. Germline V lookup: CDR1 GTSNPN, CDR2 SVGIG (reference sequence). The CDR3 consists of 15 residues. J was trimmed by 7 bases and V by 0 bases; bases with no gene match: 5. The sequencing sample was made of peripheral blood. The TCR originated in a woman aged 25 to 39 with COVID-19, enrolled during active disease. The J gene is TRBJ2-1, the V gene TRBV30; 11 bases are a match to TRBD2. CDR3 sequence reads: CAWSVGASGGNEQFF. The CDR3 DNA reads TGTGCCTGGAGTGTAGGCGCTAGCGGGGGGAATGAGCAGTTCTTC.